The clone carrying this TCR beta chain was found many times. Germline assignment: CDR1 MNHEY and CDR2 SVGEGT. The length of the CDR3 is 17 residues. V shed 2 bases and J shed 1 base, with 17 bases lying between them. Every diagnosis used clinical symptoms, serum thyroxine and TRAb, thyroid ultrasound and orbital computed tomography. Amplified TCR beta CDR3 regions came from RNA transcripts. Initially, a first-round RT-PCR of the TCR CDR3 employed the HTBI primer set. TCRdb used MiXCR to reprocess the multiplex PCR reads, holding one entry per CDR3 protein. The sample has hundreds of thousands of distinct CDR3 sequences; about 14% are singletons. This sample was taken from a study of T cells in Graves' hyperthyroidism and ophthalmopathy.

The TCR comes from a woman aged 35 to 49 with Graves' ophthalmopathy. Sequenced: blood. V usage is TRBV6-2 or TRBV6-3 and J usage is TRBJ1-1, with D perhaps matching TRBD1 (6 bases). CDR3 DNA sequence: TGTGCCAGCAGTTACCCAGTTCGGGCAGGGGAGAACACTGAAGCTTTCTTT. This gives the protein CASSYPVRAGENTEAFF.